This TCR beta chain was observed in a study of monozygotic twins with inflammatory bowel disease (dated by TCRdb to between 2017 and 2020). About the investigation overall: A total of approximately 28 monozygotic twin pairs were included in the full study, comprising nine German pairs (four IBD-concordant, five IBD-discordant) and 19 IBD-discordant Danish pairs. Each individual had, on average, about 151 000 unique TCRalpha sequences and 181 000 unique TCRbeta sequences available for analysis. Disease-associated traits were sought mainly through comparisons between IBD patients and their genetically identical healthy co-twins within discordant pairs. Summary of the overall study and its limitations: Concordant and discordant twins showed no difference in repertoire similarity, possibly because of limited statistical power. The analysis was unable to tell apart different T cell subtypes. Measured by the inverse Simpson index, TCRbeta repertoire diversity was lower in IBD patients than in their healthy co-twins. No single strong signal or clonotype linked to IBD turned up in the results, so the idea that one exists was not supported. Because patients were on differing immunosuppressive treatments, the repertoires may have picked up extra background noise and inter-individual variability. IBD patients shared fewer clonotypes with other individuals than healthy twins did, most markedly in patients showing signs of disease activity.

A remark on this clonotype: The specificity of this receptor is unknown.

From each donor, a roughly 2.5 ml peripheral blood sample was collected into PAXgene tubes and stored at -80 degrees C. Total RNA was isolated from whole blood with the PAXgene blood miRNA kit on an automated QIAcube, without T cell sorting. Deep TCRalpha and TCRbeta repertoire profiling with unique molecular barcoding was performed on peripheral blood of monozygotic twin pairs concordant or discordant for inflammatory bowel disease. Smoking habits were recorded for all twin pairs, and individuals were classified as current, former or never smokers. Library preparation employed 5' RACE. Each TCR library was prepared from 3,000 to 4,500 ng of total RNA. For each sample, cDNA synthesis was carried out in eight separate reactions using SMARTScribe reverse transcriptase. Unique molecular identifiers containing a 6-nucleotide sample barcode were introduced through template switching during cDNA synthesis. Two nested PCRs of approximately 16 and 10 cycles amplified the TCRalpha and TCRbeta cDNA, and bead purification followed each PCR. Before amplification, cDNA was treated with uracil DNA-glycosylase and purified using the QIAquick PCR purification kit. The second PCR was the step at which Illumina TruSeq-compatible adapters and sample-specific barcodes were added. Library quality and concentration were checked on TapeStation and Qubit, and libraries were pooled at about 4.9 ng each. The pooled libraries were sequenced with 2 x 100 bp reads and custom sequencing primers on an Illumina HiSeq2500 single-index Rapid Run. In the authors' own workflow: MiGEC version 1.2.6 was used for UMI-based consensus assembly, which corrected PCR and sequencing errors. MiXCR version 2.1.1 was used for V(D)J alignment, clonotype assembly and CDR3 extraction. Gene usage, clonotype sharing and MAIT/NKT TCR abundance were normalised by analysing the top 1000, 10 000 and 20 000 clonotypes per sample. After downsampling to 27 000 UMIs, diversity was calculated as the inverse Simpson index using the vegan R package. Paired Mann-Whitney U tests on discordant twin pairs were used, with Benjamini-Hochberg multiple-testing correction. The reads underwent TCRdb reprocessing, giving one record for each CDR3 protein sequence and no DNA. These V and J calls derive from TCRdb rather than the authors' analysis. This sample's table has entries for about 440,000 distinct CDR3 sequences. The ten largest clones capture about 2.4% of the sample.

The CDR3, cysteine through phenylalanine, is 14 amino acids long. The entry carries no DNA sequence. For CDR1 and CDR2, the germline V gene (reference sequence) lists MNHNY and SVGAGI. This clonotype was sampled from a human donor with ulcerative colitis or Crohn's disease, or a healthy co-twin of an affected twin (not recorded which). The sequenced sample was blood. Here the chain combines TRBV6-6 and TRBJ1-4; without DNA, the TCRdb call of TRBD1 cannot be checked. The CDR3 sequence is CASSRGVDVEKLFF.